This TCR beta chain was sequenced during a study of shared clonotypes between healthy human individuals. Deep-level running was used for the assay. TCRdb's table, derived via immunoSEQ multiplex PCR, lists solely in-frame clones and lacks some. The sample yields 470,000 or so clones, around 85% seen once. V trimming: 6 bases; J trimming: 6 bases; junction bases outside the gene matches: 6. The CDR3 has 14 residues. Germline V CDR1 and CDR2: MRHNA, SNTAGT. On this clone: A read error is likely here: a far larger clone is one base away. The CDR3 carries no conserved terminal phenylalanine or tryptophan, so it likely arises from a read error.

The chain recombines TRBV6-4 with TRBJ2-2; 8 bases fit TRBD1. The source material was PBMCs. The sequence came from a woman aged 40 to 50 in good health. Some clones in this sample may be carry-over from other donors' samples. The CDR3 loop is CASSRSQGAGELFS. The CDR3 DNA reads as TGTGCCAGCAGCCGCTCACAGGGGGCCGGGGAGCTGTTTTCT.